The 7 T cell receptor beta chains presented below share a single source sample, sequenced in a study of Ad26.COV2.S vaccination and SARS-CoV-2 variants. The repertoire was sequenced with immunoSEQ multiplex PCR; TCRdb's copy has only in-frame clones and lacks some. The data hold roughly 350,000 clones, with 65% to 90% observed a single time. Specified treatment: 15 to 20 received Ad26.COV2.S at low or high dose, single or two shots; roughly five received placebo; per-sample allocation not given. Sample collection was performed on day 63 after the first vaccine or placebo injection. The sample here was peripheral blood, taken in a trial of Ad26.COV2.S vaccine versus placebo. These receptors originate from a person between 18 and 65 years old who received the Ad26.COV2.S COVID-19 vaccine or a placebo.

V usage is TRBV19 and J usage is TRBJ1-3; D is undetermined. V lost 4 bases and J 0 bases, leaving 7 bases between the germline ends. The CDR3 totals 14 residues. The V gene's germline CDR1 is LNHDA and CDR2 SQIVND (reference sequence). In nucleotides, the CDR3 is TGTGCCAGTAGTACCGGAAGCTCTGGAAACACCATATATTTT. Its translation is CASSTGSSGNTIYF.

The V call is TRBV4-1, the J call TRBJ1-5; possibly TRBD1 for D (5 bases). The CDR3 contains 13 residues. The V and J ends lost 0 bases and 10 bases respectively, with 10 bases between them. Germline CDR1 is MGHRA and CDR2 is YSYEKL. The DNA for the CDR3 is TGCGCCAGCAGCCAAGATCAGACAGAACCCCAGCATTTT. Protein product: CASSQDQTEPQHF.

On this clone itself: The same CDR3 is also encoded by other DNA sequences in this sample. This chain connects TRBV28 to TRBJ2-3; D ambiguous. Trimming stripped 3 bases from V and 5 bases from J, with 6 bases between. This CDR3 is built from 12 residues. Germline-derived CDR1 and CDR2 are MDHEN and SYDVKM. CDR3 loop: CASSLVGDTQYF. In nucleotides, the CDR3 is TGTGCCAGCAGTTTGGTGGGAGATACGCAGTATTTT.

The genes are TRBV7-2 and TRBJ1-1; D is ambiguous. CDR3 length: 15 residues. Germline V gives CDR1 SGHTA, CDR2 FQGNSA. V lost 1 base and J 4 bases, leaving 13 bases between the germline ends. CDR3 sequence: CASSLEGRVSTEAFF. CDR3 nucleotide sequence: TGTGCCAGCAGCTTAGAGGGTAGGGTTAGCACTGAAGCTTTCTTT.

The CDR3: CASRVVEGEQYF. The CDR3 DNA follows: TGTGCCAGCAGGGTGGTCGAGGGGGAGCAGTACTTC. The V and J genes are TRBV28 and TRBJ2-7; TRBD1 or TRBD2 may be the D gene (5 bases each). Germline V lookup: CDR1 MDHEN, CDR2 SYDVKM. V lost 6 bases and J 7 bases, leaving 13 bases between the germline ends. This CDR3 region has 12 residues.

The chain couples TRBV4-2 to TRBJ1-2, with TRBD1 identical over 7 bases. The CDR3 runs 16 residues. V lost 1 base to trimming and J lost 3 bases; unmatched junction nucleotides: 8. CDR1 and CDR2 from the germline V gene are LGHNA and YNFKEQ. CDR3 region: CASSQGGRQGYYGYTF. DNA for the CDR3: TGTGCCAGCAGCCAAGGGGGCCGACAGGGCTACTATGGCTACACCTTC.

A word on this clone: A read error is likely here: a far larger clone is one base away. Other DNA sequences in this sample translate to the same CDR3. The chain joins TRBV6-2 or TRBV6-3 to TRBJ2-2, with D uncertain. This CDR3 contains 12 residues. The ends were cut back, 4 bases at V and 0 bases at J, with 0 bases in the middle. Germline V gene lookup returns CDR1 MNHEY and CDR2 SVGEGT. CDR3 bases: TGTGCCAGCAGTTCGAACACCGGGGAGCTGTTTTTT. Translating gives CASSSNTGELFF.